These 26 T cell receptor beta chains came from one sample sequenced in a study of blood T cell repertoires in COVID-19. Data came from immunoSEQ multiplex PCR; TCRdb stores just in-frame clones and leaves some out. Among more than 150,000 clones listed, about 82% were seen once. Sequenced sample: peripheral blood. All receptors come from a man aged 45-65 years with active or convalescent COVID-19.

This clone was found once. The rearrangement joins TRBV28 to TRBJ2-2; 9 bases match TRBD1. Germline CDR1 reads MDHEN; CDR2 reads SYDVKM. This CDR3 comprises 15 residues. J was trimmed by 7 bases and V by 6 bases; bases with no gene match: 9. CDR3 loop: CASSLGQGKYGELFF. DNA of the CDR3: TGTGCCAGCAGCCTGGGACAGGGAAAATACGGGGAGCTGTTTTTT. Looking up the rest from reference TRBV28 and TRBJ2-2 gives the full variable domain: DVKVTQSSRYLVKRTGEKVFLECVQDMDHENMFWYRQDPGLGLRLIYFSYDVKMKEKGDIPEGYSVSREKKERFSLILESASTNQTSMYLCASSLGQGKYGELFFGEGSRLTVL.

This clone was seen a single time. The chain links TRBV5-6 to TRBJ1-1; weak D call: TRBD1 (5 bases). The CDR3 length is 14 residues. V was shortened by 0 bases and J by 2 bases, with 8 bases between the two germline ends. The germline CDR1 and CDR2 sequences are SGHDT and YYEEEE. The CDR3 loop reads CASSLVGVNTEAFF. In DNA, the CDR3 is TGTGCCAGCAGCTTGGTAGGGGTAAACACTGAAGCTTTCTTT.

V usage is TRBV7-9 and J usage is TRBJ2-1; possible D gene TRBD2, 6 bases. V was shortened by 3 bases and J by 0 bases, with 12 bases between the two germline ends. CDR1 is SEHNR and CDR2 is FQNEAQ in the germline V gene (reference sequence). The CDR3 sequence is 16 residues long. The CDR3 spells CASSFLKRVSYNEQFF. The DNA for the CDR3 is TGTGCCAGCAGCTTCCTTAAGCGGGTCTCCTACAATGAGCAGTTCTTC.

This chain links TRBV13 with TRBJ2-3; the match to TRBD2 covers 7 bases. V was clipped by 5 bases and J by 0 bases; unmatched bases: 14. CDR3 size: 18 residues. Per germline, CDR1 PRHDT and CDR2 FYEKMQ (reference sequence). CDR3 loop: CASSPPGGETPSTDTQYF. The CDR3 DNA reads TGTGCCAGCAGCCCACCGGGGGGTGAGACCCCGAGCACAGATACGCAGTATTTT.

The chain carries TRBV24-1 and TRBJ2-3; D possibly corresponds to TRBD2 (7 bases). Germline loops: CDR1 KGHDR, CDR2 SFDVKD. V lost 1 base to trimming and J lost 6 bases, with 10 bases between them. The CDR3 loop spans 14 amino acids. CDR3 region: CATSDFGGRDTQYF. The CDR3 DNA reads TGTGCCACCAGTGATTTCGGGGGGCGGGATACGCAGTATTTT.

This clone has a handful of counts. The chain links TRBV7-9 to TRBJ1-2; TRBD1 matches 9 bases. V shed 5 bases, J shed 1 base, and the junction held 8 bases outside the gene matches. Germline V CDR1 and CDR2: SEHNR, FQNEAQ (reference sequence). The CDR3 has 16 amino acids. CDR3 amino acids: CASSQPQGAGNYGYTF. CDR3 DNA sequence: TGTGCCAGCAGCCAACCACAGGGGGCGGGTAACTATGGCTACACCTTC.

This chain joins TRBV3-1 (or the pseudogene TRBV3-2) and TRBJ2-2; weak D call: TRBD2 (6 bases). Germline CDR1 and CDR2: LGHDT and YNNKEL (reference sequence). V gave up 2 bases and J gave up 8 bases, with 15 bases separating them. The CDR3 totals 15 residues. The CDR3 region is CASSQRKGSGGELFF. CDR3 DNA: TGTGCCAGCAGCCAACGGAAAGGGAGCGGGGGGGAGCTGTTTTTT.

The V call is TRBV6-5, the J call TRBJ2-7; 7 positions agree with TRBD1. With 5 bases clipped from V and 2 bases from J, the junction kept 3 bases outside the gene matches. CDR1 and CDR2 (germline): MNHEY, SVGAGI. The CDR3 length is 13 residues. CDR3 DNA sequence: TGTGCCAGCAGTCAGACAGGGACCTACGAGCAGTACTTC. Its protein is CASSQTGTYEQYF.

The chain joins TRBV6-5 to TRBJ1-2; D perhaps matches TRBD1 (5 bases). Germline values: CDR1 MNHEY, CDR2 SVGAGI. This CDR3 has 13 amino acids. V lost 8 bases to trimming and J lost 3 bases, with 13 bases between them. CDR3 sequence reads: CASSEGSYYGYTF. CDR3 DNA: TGTGCCAGCTCGGAGGGGTCTTACTATGGCTACACCTTC.

This chain links TRBV2 with TRBJ1-1, with 11 bases identical to TRBD1. CDR1 is SNHLY and CDR2 is FYNNEI in the germline V gene. Losses at the gene ends were 6 bases for V and 3 bases for J; bases not matched to a gene: 6. This CDR3 has 15 amino acids. The CDR3 loop reads CASRAGTGGYTEAFF. The DNA of the CDR3 is TGTGCCAGCAGAGCCGGGACAGGGGGTTACACTGAAGCTTTCTTT.

J is TRBJ2-5 and V is TRBV29-1, with TRBD1 as a possible D gene (6 bases). Germline CDR1 reads SQVTM; CDR2 reads ANQGSEA. V lost 2 bases, J lost 5 bases, and 18 bases lay in between. The CDR3 is made up of 15 amino acids. For the CDR3, the DNA is TGCAGCGTTGAAAGGGTGGCTCTTAGGGGGGAGACCCAGTACTTC. Its translation: CSVERVALRGETQYF. The variable domain in full, with the rest retrieved from reference TRBV29-1 and TRBJ2-5, is SAVISQKPSRDICQRGTSLTIQCQVDSQVTMMFWYRQQPGQSLTLIATANQGSEATYESGFVIDKFPISRPNLTFSTLTVSNMSPEDSSIYLCSVERVALRGETQYFGPGTRLLVL.

The chain has TRBV6-5 and TRBJ1-1, with 9 bases identical to TRBD1. Germline lookup yields CDR1 MNHEY and CDR2 SVGAGI. V trimming: 5 bases; J trimming: 1 base; junction bases outside the gene matches: 5. The CDR3 sequence is 15 residues long. CDR3 amino acids: CASSTPGQGNTEAFF. In DNA, the CDR3 is TGTGCCAGCAGTACACCGGGACAGGGGAACACTGAAGCTTTCTTT.

The chain employs TRBV2 and TRBJ1-5; 7 bases map to TRBD1. CDR1 SNHLY and CDR2 FYNNEI come from the germline V gene. The V segment lost 6 bases and the J segment 5 bases; nucleotides outside the gene matches: 4. The CDR3 length is 13 residues. The CDR3 DNA reads as TGTGCCAGCAGGAGACAGGGTGATCAGCCCCAGCATTTT. Protein: CASRRQGDQPQHF.

The chain uses TRBV4-3 and TRBJ1-3; D remains unclear. Trimming took off 0 bases at V and 3 bases at J, with 9 bases between the two ends. Per germline, CDR1 LGHNA and CDR2 YSLEER. The CDR3 loop spans 15 amino acids. The CDR3 DNA follows: TGCGCCAGCAGCCAAGATGGCGGGGTTGGAAACACCATATATTTT. This encodes CASSQDGGVGNTIYF.

The CDR3 sequence: CASSTGTVNNSPLHF. The CDR3 bases are TGTGCCAGCAGCACGGGGACAGTCAATAATTCACCCCTCCACTTT. The rearrangement joins TRBV11-2 to TRBJ1-6, with TRBD1 matching over 7 bases. J was trimmed by 5 bases and V by 5 bases; bases with no gene match: 6. CDR3 length: 15 amino acids. CDR1 and CDR2 (germline): SGHAT, FQNNGV.

The rearrangement uses TRBV21-1 and TRBJ2-7; the table names TRBD2, a call not compared with the DNA. TRBV21-1 is designated a pseudogene. This CDR3 has 18 amino acids. CDR3 protein: CASSKGQFTGRVGDEQYF. Here the CDR3 DNA reads TGTGCCAGCAGCAAAGGGCAATTCACGGGTCGGGTTGGCGACGAGCAGTACTTC.

The chain combines TRBV5-1 with TRBJ2-7, with D perhaps matching TRBD1 (5 bases). V dropped 0 bases and J dropped 8 bases, with 9 bases sitting between them. Germline assignment: CDR1 SGHRS and CDR2 YFSETQ. The CDR3 contains 12 residues. CDR3 DNA sequence: TGCGCCAGCAGCTTGGGACAGTACCAGCAGTACTTC. This gives the protein CASSLGQYQQYF. The complete variable domain, with remaining parts taken from reference TRBV5-1 and TRBJ2-7, reads KAGVTQTPRYLIKTRGQQVTLSCSPISGHRSVSWYQQTPGQGLQFLFEYFSETQRNKGNFPGRFSGRQFSNSRSEMNVSTLELGDSALYLCASSLGQYQQYFGPGTRLTVT.

This rearrangement joins TRBV6-6 to TRBJ2-7, with TRBD2 matching 7 bases. Germline values: CDR1 MNHNY, CDR2 SVGAGI (reference sequence). V dropped 0 bases and J dropped 7; count of bases not matched to a gene: 12. This CDR3 has 16 residues. The CDR3 loop reads CASSYSVEGGRGEQYF. CDR3 DNA: TGTGCCAGCAGTTACTCCGTGGAGGGAGGGCGTGGGGAGCAGTACTTC.

This clone showed up many times. The J gene is TRBJ2-7, the V gene TRBV11-3; possibly TRBD2 for D (7 bases). The V gene's germline CDR1 is SGHNT and CDR2 YENEEA. V lost 4 bases and J 1 base, leaving 14 bases between the germline ends. The CDR3 contains 15 residues. The CDR3 spells CASSSGGAGSYEQYF. DNA for the CDR3: TGTGCCAGCAGCTCTGGGGGGGCAGGGTCCTACGAGCAGTACTTC.

The V and J genes are TRBV24-1 and TRBJ2-2; TRBD2 agrees at 9 bases. The CDR3 loop spans 17 amino acids. Germline V gives CDR1 KGHDR, CDR2 SFDVKD. With V trimmed by 3 bases and J by 6 bases, 10 bases remained unmatched. The CDR3, as DNA: TGTGCCACCAGTGATGCCTCTAGCGGGAAGGGGGCCGGGGAGCTGTTTTTT. Translating gives CATSDASSGKGAGELFF.

This clone was seen only a few times. The chain uses TRBV7-8 and TRBJ2-7; no clear D. This CDR3 comprises 15 residues. Germline V lookup: CDR1 SGHVS, CDR2 FQNEAQ. The V gene lost 4 bases and the J gene lost 1 base, with 14 bases spanning the gap. The CDR3 reads CASSSRGGISYEQYF. The CDR3 region has the DNA TGTGCCAGCAGCTCCCGAGGCGGTATTTCCTACGAGCAGTACTTC.

The genes are TRBV27 and TRBJ1-5; 10 nucleotides match TRBD1. CDR3 size: 16 residues. Germline CDR1 is MNHEY and CDR2 is SMNVEV (reference sequence). The J segment lost 6 bases and the V segment lost 5 bases, leaving 10 bases of the junction unmatched. CDR3 protein: CASSIQPGQGFQPQHF. The DNA for the CDR3 is TGTGCCAGCAGTATACAACCGGGACAGGGGTTTCAGCCCCAGCATTTT.

The count of this clone is one. The chain links TRBV7-3 to TRBJ2-3, with D possibly being TRBD2 (6 bases). This CDR3 has 13 amino acids. V lost 3 bases, J lost 4 bases, and 8 bases lay in between. Looked up from germline, CDR1 is SGHTA and CDR2 is FQGTGA. This chain's CDR3 is CASSFPGADTQYF. DNA for the CDR3: TGTGCCAGCAGCTTCCCGGGGGCAGATACGCAGTATTTT.

The genes are TRBV3-1 (or the pseudogene TRBV3-2) and TRBJ2-7; D is unclear. V was clipped by 4 bases and J by 3 bases, with 13 bases between them. This CDR3 comprises 14 residues. Germline V gives CDR1 LGHDT, CDR2 YNNKEL (reference sequence). The CDR3 loop reads CASSLVRPGYEQYF. The CDR3 DNA reads as TGTGCCAGCAGCCTAGTGCGGCCTGGCTACGAGCAGTACTTC.

For the CDR3, the DNA is TGTGCCAGCAGCTCCGTTACGGGAGTAGAGCAGTACTTC. Translation gives CASSSVTGVEQYF. The V call is TRBV7-2, the J call TRBJ2-7; TRBD2 might be the D (6 bases). There are 13 residues in the CDR3. Per germline, CDR1 SGHTA and CDR2 FQGNSA. Trimming removed 4 bases from V and 7 bases from J, with 14 bases in between.

This rearrangement joins TRBV15 to TRBJ2-5, with D maybe TRBD1 (6 bases). Between the trimmed V and J ends, which lost 0 bases and 5 bases, there was a span of 13 bases. The CDR3 length is 15 residues. Germline V gene data show CDR1 as LNHNV and CDR2 as YYDKDF (reference sequence). CDR3 sequence: CATSRDPGVGETQYF. Here the CDR3 DNA reads TGTGCCACCAGCAGAGATCCAGGGGTCGGCGAGACCCAGTACTTC.